The source of this T cell receptor (beta chain) is a study of metastatic and nonmetastatic thyroid tumors. Study conclusions and caveats: Benign nodules reportedly had significantly lower TCR beta diversity than malignant thyroid tumors in blood and tumor.

V lost 1 base, J lost 7 bases, and 6 bases stayed unmatched. The germline V gene has CDR1 MNHNS and CDR2 SASEGT. The length of the CDR3 is 14 residues. TCRdb reanalyzed the PCR reads via MiXCR. The sample has roughly 18,000 clones, less than 40% seen once; the top ten hold approximately 17%. This clone turned up a few times. What it binds is unknown. Patients were all untreated before their thyroid surgery. Material for sequencing was tumor tissue. This chain joins TRBV6-1 and TRBJ1-2, with 7 positions matching TRBD1. This TCR came from a female donor with papillary thyroid cancer or a benign thyroid nodule (not recorded which). Some clones in this sample may be carry-over from other donors' samples. The CDR3 bases are TGTGCCAGCAGTGAAGGAAGAACAGGGGTTGGCTACACCTTC. Protein product: CASSEGRTGVGYTF.